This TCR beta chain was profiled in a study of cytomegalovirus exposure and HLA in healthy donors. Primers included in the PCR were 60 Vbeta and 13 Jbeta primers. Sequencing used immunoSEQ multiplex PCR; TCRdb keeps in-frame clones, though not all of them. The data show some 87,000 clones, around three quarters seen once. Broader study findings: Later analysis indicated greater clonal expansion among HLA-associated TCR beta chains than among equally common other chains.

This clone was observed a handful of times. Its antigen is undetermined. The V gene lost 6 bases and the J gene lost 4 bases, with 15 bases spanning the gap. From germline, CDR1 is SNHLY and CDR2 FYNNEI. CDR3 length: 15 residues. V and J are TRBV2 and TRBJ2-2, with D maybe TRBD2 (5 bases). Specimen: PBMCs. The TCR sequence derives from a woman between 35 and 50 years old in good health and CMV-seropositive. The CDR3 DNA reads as TGTGCCAGCAGGACATTAGGACTTCCCACCGGGGAGCTGTTTTTT. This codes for CASRTLGLPTGELFF.